This TCR beta chain was documented in a study of blood T cell repertoires in COVID-19. Participants were aged about 18 to 90 years, lived in 24 US areas, and enrolled virtually. CDR3 length: 17 residues. CDR1 and CDR2 (germline): SNHLY, FYNNEI. V lost 2 bases to trimming and J lost 4 bases; unmatched junction nucleotides: 11. Profiling relied on immunoSEQ multiplex PCR, and the TCRdb table lists in-frame clones only, not all of them. The sample lists some 64,000 clones; just over 70% were seen once. The chain employs TRBV2 and TRBJ1-2, with 9 bases lining up with TRBD1. The source material was PBMCs or T cells enriched from blood (not recorded which). This receptor was obtained from a woman aged 55 to 70 who had been exposed to COVID-19. CDR3 sequence reads: CASSEIIVGTGTYGYTF. In DNA form, the CDR3 reads TGTGCCAGCAGTGAAATTATAGTCGGGACAGGGACCTATGGCTACACCTTC.